This T cell receptor beta chain was identified in a study of cytomegalovirus exposure and HLA in healthy donors. General study results and limits: Testing in vitro showed a few CMV-associated chains specific for CMV antigens.

Germline CDR1 SGHDN, CDR2 FVKESK. This CDR3 is 17 amino acids long. The V end lost 0 bases, the J end lost 0 bases, and 12 bases lay between the germline ends. To note about this clone: Its antigen is undetermined.

Profiled with immunoSEQ multiplex PCR; TCRdb holds only in-frame clones, not every one. Of 100,000 or so clones listed, roughly 95% are singletons. This clonotype was obtained from a woman between 18 and 29 years old in good health and CMV-seronegative. The specimen was PBMCs. The rearrangement links TRBV14 to TRBJ2-1; possibly TRBD2 for D (6 bases). The CDR3 DNA is TGTGCCAGCAGCCAAGATTATGCGGGGTTCTCCTACAATGAGCAGTTCTTC. This translates into CASSQDYAGFSYNEQFF.